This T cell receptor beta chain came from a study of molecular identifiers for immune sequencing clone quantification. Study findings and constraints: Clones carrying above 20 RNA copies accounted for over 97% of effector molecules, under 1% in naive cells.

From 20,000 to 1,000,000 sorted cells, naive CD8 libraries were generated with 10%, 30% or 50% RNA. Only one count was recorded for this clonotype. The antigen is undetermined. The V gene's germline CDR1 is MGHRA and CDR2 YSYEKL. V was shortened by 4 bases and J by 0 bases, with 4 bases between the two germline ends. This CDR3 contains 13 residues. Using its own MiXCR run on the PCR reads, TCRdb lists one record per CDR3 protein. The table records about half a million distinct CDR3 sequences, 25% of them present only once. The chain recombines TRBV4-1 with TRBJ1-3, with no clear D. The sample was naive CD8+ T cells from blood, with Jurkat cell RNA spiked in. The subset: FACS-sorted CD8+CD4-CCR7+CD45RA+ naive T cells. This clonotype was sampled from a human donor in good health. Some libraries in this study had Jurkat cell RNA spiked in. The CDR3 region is CASSPNSGNTIYF. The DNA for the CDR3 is TGCGCCAGCAGCCCAAACTCTGGAAACACCATATATTTT.